Each of the 27 T cell receptor beta chains below was sequenced from the same sample in a study of cytomegalovirus exposure and HLA in healthy donors (dated by TCRdb to the late 2010s). The protocol used for the library was the immunoSEQ multiplex PCR assay. Entries here come from immuneACCESS through TCRdb and include only in-frame sequences with V and J called. Some clones fail to appear in such tables; in the studies checked, an unresolved V gene covers under half of the shortfall, and the cause of the remainder is unknown. The sample table shows some 130,000 clones, and approximately 89% are seen once. The ten largest account for roughly 1.2% of the sample. Material: PBMCs. Every receptor here comes from a woman between 18 and 29 years old in good health and CMV-seronegative.

The genes are TRBV9 and TRBJ2-7, with 8 bases aligning to TRBD1. V lost 0 bases to trimming and J lost 4 bases; unmatched junction nucleotides: 6. Germline V gives CDR1 SGDLS, CDR2 YYNGEE. The CDR3 runs to 15 residues. The CDR3 loop reads CASSVDPGGVYEQYF. The CDR3 coding sequence is TGTGCCAGCAGCGTAGATCCAGGGGGCGTATACGAGCAGTACTTC.

Here the CDR3 reads CASMRSGANVLTF. CDR3 in DNA: TGTGCCAGCATGCGCTCTGGGGCCAACGTCCTGACTTTC. This chain links TRBV13 with TRBJ2-6; D remains ambiguous. V was clipped by 7 bases and J by 0 bases, with 4 bases between them. The CDR3 loop spans 13 amino acids. Germline V lookup: CDR1 PRHDT, CDR2 FYEKMQ (reference sequence).

The rearrangement links TRBV9 to TRBJ2-1; 7 nucleotides line up with TRBD1. The germline CDR1 and CDR2 sequences are SGDLS and YYNGEE. The J segment lost 3 bases and the V segment lost 0 bases, leaving 0 bases of the junction unmatched. CDR3 size: 14 residues. CDR3 sequence reads: CASSVGTGYNEQFF. The DNA of the CDR3 is TGTGCCAGCAGCGTAGGGACAGGCTACAATGAGCAGTTCTTC.

This sequence joins TRBV18 and TRBJ2-7; D not resolved. Germline V gene data show CDR1 as KGHSH and CDR2 as LQKENI. This CDR3 comprises 14 residues. Trimming removed 0 bases from V and 4 bases from J, with 10 bases in between. Here the CDR3 reads CASSPPAPQYEQYF. CDR3 bases: TGTGCCAGCTCACCACCTGCACCACAATACGAGCAGTACTTC.

The chain carries TRBV10-3 and TRBJ1-1, with D tentatively TRBD1 (5 bases). V lost 10 bases and J lost 1, with 19 bases in between. The CDR3 spans 15 residues. Germline V CDR1 and CDR2: ENHRY, SYGVKD. The CDR3 sequence: CATLPTYTGNTEAFF. The CDR3 region has the DNA TGTGCCACCCTCCCCACATATACAGGGAACACTGAAGCTTTCTTT.

This chain joins TRBV5-8 and TRBJ2-1; 14 positions agree with TRBD2. Germline V CDR1 and CDR2: SGHTS, YDEGEE. The CDR3 loop spans 15 amino acids. After removal of 4 bases from V and 5 bases from J, the junction contained 2 bases not matched to a gene. This CDR3 reads CASSLGLAGDNEQFF. Here the CDR3 DNA reads TGTGCCAGCAGCCTGGGACTAGCGGGGGACAATGAGCAGTTCTTC.

The chain joins TRBV25-1 to TRBJ2-4, with 7 bases identical to TRBD2. Trimming took 1 base from V and 5 from J; bases not matched to a gene: 5. From germline, CDR1 is MGHDK and CDR2 SYGVNS. The CDR3 is 15 residues long. The CDR3 spells CASSEFGGEQNIQYF. CDR3 coding DNA: TGTGCCAGCAGTGAATTTGGGGGGGAGCAAAACATTCAGTACTTC.

The chain has TRBV5-1 and TRBJ2-3; the match to TRBD1 covers 9 bases. This CDR3 has 16 residues. The germline gives CDR1 SGHRS, CDR2 YFSETQ. With 7 bases clipped from V and 1 base from J, the junction kept 10 bases outside the gene matches. The CDR3 coding sequence is TGCGCCAGCCGGGACAGGGAAAAAGACCGCACAGATACGCAGTATTTT. Residues: CASRDREKDRTDTQYF.

The rearrangement joins TRBV29-1 to TRBJ1-3, with D possibly TRBD1 on 6 matching bases. Trimming took off 2 bases at V and 4 bases at J, with 9 bases between the two ends. The CDR3 runs to 13 residues. Germline V gene sequence: CDR1 SQVTM, CDR2 ANQGSEA. The CDR3 spells CSVEKGEGNTIYF. DNA of the CDR3: TGCAGCGTTGAAAAGGGGGAAGGAAACACCATATATTTT.

This chain connects TRBV7-9 to TRBJ1-4; no clear D gene. Germline lookup yields CDR1 SEHNR and CDR2 FQNEAQ (reference sequence). The CDR3 has 16 residues. V lost 2 bases and J lost 4, with 14 bases in between. Here the CDR3 DNA reads TGTGCCAGCAGCTTATCGGCAGGTTGGGTTAATGAAAAACTGTTTTTT. Protein sequence: CASSLSAGWVNEKLFF.

The chain joins TRBV5-8 to TRBJ1-5; TRBD1 is a possible D gene (5 bases). Germline V gene lookup returns CDR1 SGHTS and CDR2 YDEGEE. Trimming removed 3 bases from V and 4 bases from J, with 8 bases in between. CDR3 size: 13 residues. The CDR3 loop is CASSWGMNQPQHF. In DNA form, the CDR3 reads TGTGCCAGCAGCTGGGGCATGAATCAGCCCCAGCATTTT.

A single count supports this clone. The chain couples TRBV7-9 to TRBJ2-7; 9 nucleotides agree with TRBD2. This CDR3 spans 17 amino acids. V lost 5 bases, J lost 1 base, and 12 bases stayed unmatched. Germline values: CDR1 SEHNR, CDR2 FQNEAQ (reference sequence). The DNA for the CDR3 is TGTGCCAGCAGCCCCGGTGTGCGGGGGGGTCGGTCCTACGAGCAGTACTTC. This gives the protein CASSPGVRGGRSYEQYF.

The gene calls are TRBV7-2 and TRBJ1-4; TRBD1 matches 9 bases. Looked up from germline, CDR1 is SGHTA and CDR2 is FQGNSA. This CDR3 region has 15 residues. V gave up 5 bases and J gave up 6 bases; unmatched junction bases: 7. DNA for the CDR3: TGTGCCAGCAGCCTACAGGGGGCGCCGGATGAAAAACTGTTTTTT. This gives the protein CASSLQGAPDEKLFF.

The genes are TRBV7-2 and TRBJ2-5, with D perhaps matching TRBD1 (5 bases). Per germline, CDR1 SGHTA and CDR2 FQGNSA. V was cut by 3 bases and J by 5 bases, with 10 bases left in between. The CDR3 has 13 amino acids. The CDR3 nucleotides read TGTGCCAGCAGCTTTACTAAGGGGGAGACCCAGTACTTC. This gives the protein CASSFTKGETQYF. Drawing the rest from reference TRBV7-2 and TRBJ2-5, the complete variable domain is GAGVSQSPSNKVTEKGKDVELRCDPISGHTALYWYRQSLGQGLEFLIYFQGNSAPDKSGLPSDRFSAERTGGSVSTLTIQRTQQEDSAVYLCASSFTKGETQYFGPGTRLLVL.

This clone is a singleton in its sample. The V call is TRBV6-6, the J call TRBJ1-2; 8 positions match TRBD1. J was trimmed by 5 bases and V by 5 bases; bases with no gene match: 7. CDR3 length: 14 amino acids. Per the germline V gene, CDR1 is MNHNY and CDR2 is SVGAGI (reference sequence). Here the CDR3 DNA reads TGTGCCAGCAGTCCCTCCGGACAGGGATATGGCTACACCTTC. Protein sequence: CASSPSGQGYGYTF.

This sequence joins TRBV25-1 and TRBJ2-5; D remains ambiguous. The V and J ends lost 2 bases and 9 bases respectively, with 10 bases between them. Germline loops: CDR1 MGHDK, CDR2 SYGVNS. The length of the CDR3 is 12 residues. The CDR3 reads CASSEDHGAQYF. CDR3 nucleotides: TGTGCCAGCAGTGAAGACCACGGAGCCCAGTACTTC.

This clone was seen a single time. This chain joins TRBV7-9 and TRBJ1-2, with D unclear. The CDR3 totals 13 residues. The V gene's germline CDR1 is SEHNR and CDR2 FQNEAQ (reference sequence). Trimming shortened V by 5 bases and J by 4 bases, and 11 bases separated the two germline ends. CDR3 protein: CASSQREFYGYTF. Here the CDR3 DNA reads TGTGCCAGCAGCCAAAGAGAATTCTATGGCTACACCTTC.

The DNA of the CDR3 is TGTGCCAGCAGCCTCCTTAGCGGGGGGACCTACAATGAGCAGTTCTTC. Its translation is CASSLLSGGTYNEQFF. V gene TRBV7-6 combines with J gene TRBJ2-1, with 10 bases aligning to TRBD2. The CDR3 is 16 residues long. Germline loops: CDR1 SGHVS, CDR2 FNYEAQ. Germline trimming cut 5 bases from V and 2 bases from J; bases unmatched to any gene: 6.

The chain links TRBV4-1 to TRBJ2-2, with D possibly matching TRBD2 (5 bases). Between the trimmed V and J ends, which lost 1 base and 7 bases, there was a span of 7 bases. The germline gives CDR1 MGHRA, CDR2 YSYEKL. The CDR3 covers 13 residues. The CDR3 DNA is TGCGCCAGCAGCCAAGTAGAGGGCGGGGAGCTGTTTTTT. Translated: CASSQVEGGELFF.

J is TRBJ2-3 and V is TRBV5-1; D gene unclear. Deletions cut 6 bases from V and 4 bases from J, with 15 bases between. The germline V gene has CDR1 SGHRS and CDR2 YFSETQ. This CDR3 is 14 amino acids long. In DNA form, the CDR3 reads TGCGCCAGCATCCCCGACACTGGCGCAGATACGCAGTATTTT. Its protein is CASIPDTGADTQYF.

The DNA of the CDR3 is TGTGCCAGCAGTGCGAGGGTCTTTAGTCAGCCCCAGCATTTT. Amino acids: CASSARVFSQPQHF. The chain couples TRBV6-5 to TRBJ1-5; D call uncertain. The CDR3 is made up of 14 amino acids. CDR1 and CDR2 from the germline V gene are MNHEY and SVGAGI. V lost 5 bases and J lost 6, with 14 bases in between.

This chain's CDR3 is CASSRGAADTQYF. The CDR3 DNA sequence: TGTGCCAGCAGTCGGGGGGCGGCGGATACGCAGTATTTT. The V and J genes are TRBV27 and TRBJ2-3, with a possible D match to TRBD2 (7 bases). In germline, CDR1 is MNHEY, CDR2 SMNVEV (reference sequence). Trimming removed 5 bases at V and 6 bases at J, with 12 bases between. CDR3 length: 13 amino acids.

The V and J genes are TRBV9 and TRBJ1-1, with 7 bases aligning to TRBD1. The CDR3 is made up of 14 amino acids. The V gene end was trimmed by 3 bases and the J gene end by 0 bases; junction bases not matched to a gene: 2. Germline V gene lookup returns CDR1 SGDLS and CDR2 YYNGEE. CDR3 nucleotide sequence: TGTGCCAGCAGCGAGGGACAGATGAACACTGAAGCTTTCTTT. Residues: CASSEGQMNTEAFF.

The chain employs TRBV7-8 and TRBJ2-1; tentative D call: TRBD2 (7 bases). Deletions cut 2 bases from V and 8 bases from J, with 25 bases between. CDR1 and CDR2 (germline): SGHVS, FQNEAQ. This CDR3 region has 18 residues. The CDR3, as DNA: TGTGCCAGCAGCTTATCTTCGTCGGGGGGCGGCTCGGTCTATGAGCAGTTCTTC. It translates to CASSLSSSGGGSVYEQFF.

The J gene is TRBJ1-1, the V gene TRBV7-8, with D tentatively TRBD1 (5 bases). This CDR3 has 17 amino acids. V lost 7 bases and J 0 bases, leaving 21 bases between the germline ends. In germline, CDR1 is SGHVS, CDR2 FQNEAQ. The DNA for the CDR3 is TGTGCCAGCAACATGGGGGGGAGCCCCATAGTGAACACTGAAGCTTTCTTT. Residues: CASNMGGSPIVNTEAFF.

Here the CDR3 DNA reads TGTGCCAGCAGTCGCGGACAGGGGGGATCGGAGACCCAGTACTTC. The encoded protein is CASSRGQGGSETQYF. The V and J genes are TRBV6-5 and TRBJ2-5; 10 bases line up with TRBD1. Germline V gene lookup returns CDR1 MNHEY and CDR2 SVGAGI. The CDR3 has 15 residues. Trimming removed 5 bases from V and 5 bases from J; junction bases left unmatched: 8.

The V gene is TRBV5-5, the J gene TRBJ1-6; TRBD1 matches 7 bases. Germline trimming cut 1 base from V and 7 bases from J; bases unmatched to any gene: 2. Germline assignment: CDR1 SGHKS and CDR2 YYEKEE (reference sequence). CDR3 size: 14 residues. CDR3 DNA sequence: TGTGCCAGCAGCTTGACAGGGGTAAATTCACCCCTCCACTTT. It translates to CASSLTGVNSPLHF.